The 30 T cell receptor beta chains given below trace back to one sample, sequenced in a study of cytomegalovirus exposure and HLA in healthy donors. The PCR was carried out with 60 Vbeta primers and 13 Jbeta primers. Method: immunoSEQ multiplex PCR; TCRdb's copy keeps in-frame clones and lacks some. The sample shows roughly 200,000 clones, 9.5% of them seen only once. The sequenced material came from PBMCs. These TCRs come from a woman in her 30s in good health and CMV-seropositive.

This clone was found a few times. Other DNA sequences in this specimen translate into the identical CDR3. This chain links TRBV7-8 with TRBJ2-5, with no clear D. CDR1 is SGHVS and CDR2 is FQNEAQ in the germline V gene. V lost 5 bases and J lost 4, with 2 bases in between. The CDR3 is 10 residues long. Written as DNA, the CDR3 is TGTGCCAGCAGCCGAGAGACCCAGTACTTC. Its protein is CASSRETQYF. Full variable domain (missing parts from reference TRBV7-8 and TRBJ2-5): GAGVSQSPRYKVAKRGQDVALRCDPISGHVSLFWYQQALGQGPEFLTYFQNEAQLDKSGLPSDRFFAERPEGSVSTLKIQRTQQEDSAVYLCASSRETQYFGPGTRLLVL.

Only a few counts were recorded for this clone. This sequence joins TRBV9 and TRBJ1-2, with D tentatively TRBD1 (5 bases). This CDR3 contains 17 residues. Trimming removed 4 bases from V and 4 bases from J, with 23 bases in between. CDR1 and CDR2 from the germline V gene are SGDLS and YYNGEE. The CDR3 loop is CASSPPSGGGLGYGYTF. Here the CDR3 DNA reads TGTGCCAGCAGCCCACCTAGCGGGGGGGGATTAGGCTATGGCTACACCTTC.

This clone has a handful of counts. CDR3 sequence reads: CASSEAREHGYTF. The DNA of the CDR3 is TGTGCCAGCAGTGAAGCCCGGGAACATGGCTACACCTTC. The gene calls are TRBV2 and TRBJ1-2; no clear D gene. V gave up 0 bases and J gave up 6 bases, with 8 bases separating them. The CDR3 is 13 amino acids. Germline V gene data show CDR1 as SNHLY and CDR2 as FYNNEI. Full variable domain (missing parts from reference TRBV2 and TRBJ1-2): EPEVTQTPSHQVTQMGQEVILRCVPISNHLYFYWYRQILGQKVEFLVSFYNNEISEKSEIFDDQFSVERPDGSNFTLKIRSTKLEDSAMYFCASSEAREHGYTFGSGTRLTVV.

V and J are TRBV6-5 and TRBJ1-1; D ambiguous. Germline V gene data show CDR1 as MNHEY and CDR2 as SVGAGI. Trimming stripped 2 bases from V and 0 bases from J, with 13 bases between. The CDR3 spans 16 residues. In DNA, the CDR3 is TGTGCCAGCAGTTACAGCAGAGGCCTCATGAACACTGAAGCTTTCTTT. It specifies CASSYSRGLMNTEAFF.

The CDR3 region is CASSPGTGAGNTIYF. For the CDR3, the DNA is TGTGCCAGCAGCCCCGGGACAGGGGCTGGAAACACCATATATTTT. The V call is TRBV6-5, the J call TRBJ1-3; TRBD1 agrees at 10 bases. Germline CDR1 reads MNHEY; CDR2 reads SVGAGI. This CDR3 comprises 15 residues. The V and J ends lost 6 bases and 2 bases, in that order; junction bases with no gene match: 4.

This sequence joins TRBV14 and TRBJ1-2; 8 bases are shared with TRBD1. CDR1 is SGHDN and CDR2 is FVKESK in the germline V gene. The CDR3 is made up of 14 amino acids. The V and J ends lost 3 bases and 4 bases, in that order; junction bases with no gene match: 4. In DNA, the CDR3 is TGTGCCAGCAGCCAGACAGGGGCCCTCTATGGCTACACCTTC. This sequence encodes CASSQTGALYGYTF.

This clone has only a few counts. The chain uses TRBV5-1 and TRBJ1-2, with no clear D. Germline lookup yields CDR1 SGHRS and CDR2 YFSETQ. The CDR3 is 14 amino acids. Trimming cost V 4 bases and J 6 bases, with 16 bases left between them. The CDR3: CASSKSLPRDGYTF. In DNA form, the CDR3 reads TGCGCCAGCAGCAAGAGCCTCCCTAGAGATGGCTACACCTTC.

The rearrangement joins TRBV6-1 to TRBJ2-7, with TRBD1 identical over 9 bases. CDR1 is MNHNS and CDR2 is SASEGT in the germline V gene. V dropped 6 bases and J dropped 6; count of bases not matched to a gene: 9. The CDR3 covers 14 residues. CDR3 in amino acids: CASSRDRVLFEQYF. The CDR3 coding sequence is TGTGCCAGCAGCCGGGACAGGGTTTTATTCGAGCAGTACTTC.

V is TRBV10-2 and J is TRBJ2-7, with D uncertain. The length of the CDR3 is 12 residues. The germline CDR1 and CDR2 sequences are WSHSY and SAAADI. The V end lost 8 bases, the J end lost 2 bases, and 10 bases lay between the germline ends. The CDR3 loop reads CASGTEPYEQYF. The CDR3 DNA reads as TGCGCCAGCGGAACAGAACCCTACGAGCAGTACTTC.

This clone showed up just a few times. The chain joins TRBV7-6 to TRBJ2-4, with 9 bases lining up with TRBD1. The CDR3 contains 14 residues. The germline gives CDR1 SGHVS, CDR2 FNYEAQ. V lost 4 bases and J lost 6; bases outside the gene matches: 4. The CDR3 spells CASSSPGQGNIQYF. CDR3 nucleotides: TGTGCCAGCAGCTCACCGGGACAGGGAAACATTCAGTACTTC.

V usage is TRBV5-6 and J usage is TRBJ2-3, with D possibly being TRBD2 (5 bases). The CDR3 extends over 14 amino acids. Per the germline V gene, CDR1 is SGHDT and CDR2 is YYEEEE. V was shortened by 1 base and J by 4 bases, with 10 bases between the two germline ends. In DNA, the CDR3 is TGTGCCAGCAGCTTGTTCAGCGGAGCAGATACGCAGTATTTT. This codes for CASSLFSGADTQYF.

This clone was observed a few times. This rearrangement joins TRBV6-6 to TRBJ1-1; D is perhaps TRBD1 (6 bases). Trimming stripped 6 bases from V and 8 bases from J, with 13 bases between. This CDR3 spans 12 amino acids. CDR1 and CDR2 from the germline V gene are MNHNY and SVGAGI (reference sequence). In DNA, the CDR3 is TGTGCCAGCAGACACAGGGCGCCAGAAGCTTTCTTT. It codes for CASRHRAPEAFF.

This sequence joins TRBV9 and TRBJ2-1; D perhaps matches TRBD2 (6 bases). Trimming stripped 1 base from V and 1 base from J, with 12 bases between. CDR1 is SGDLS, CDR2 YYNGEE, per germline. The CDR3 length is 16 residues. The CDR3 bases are TGTGCCAGCAGCGTAAGTGGGACTTCGTCCTACAATGAGCAGTTCTTC. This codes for CASSVSGTSSYNEQFF.

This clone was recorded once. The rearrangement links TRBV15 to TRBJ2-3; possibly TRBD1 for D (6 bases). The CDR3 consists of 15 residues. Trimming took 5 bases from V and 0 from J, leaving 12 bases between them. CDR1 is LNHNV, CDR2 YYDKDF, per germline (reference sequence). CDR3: CATSPLQGSTDTQYF. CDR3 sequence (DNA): TGTGCCACCAGCCCCCTACAGGGTAGCACAGATACGCAGTATTTT.

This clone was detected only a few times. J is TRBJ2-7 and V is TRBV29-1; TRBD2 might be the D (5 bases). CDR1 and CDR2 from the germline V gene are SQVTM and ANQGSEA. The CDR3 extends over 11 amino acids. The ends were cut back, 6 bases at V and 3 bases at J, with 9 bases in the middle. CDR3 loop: CSVPGFYEQYF. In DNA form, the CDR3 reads TGCAGCGTACCGGGATTCTACGAGCAGTACTTC.

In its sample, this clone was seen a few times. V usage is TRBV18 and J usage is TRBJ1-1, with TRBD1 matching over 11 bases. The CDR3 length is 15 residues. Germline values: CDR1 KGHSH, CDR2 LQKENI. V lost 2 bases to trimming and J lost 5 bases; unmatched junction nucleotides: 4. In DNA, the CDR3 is TGTGCCAGCTCACCAGGACAGGGGGCGAGGACTGAAGCTTTCTTT. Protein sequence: CASSPGQGARTEAFF.

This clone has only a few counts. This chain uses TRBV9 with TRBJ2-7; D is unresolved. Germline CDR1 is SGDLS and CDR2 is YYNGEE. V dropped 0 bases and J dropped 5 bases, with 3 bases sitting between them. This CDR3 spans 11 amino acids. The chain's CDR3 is CASSVVNEQYF. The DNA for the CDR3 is TGTGCCAGCAGCGTAGTCAACGAGCAGTACTTC.

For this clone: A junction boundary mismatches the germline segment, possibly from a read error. DNA for the CDR3: TGTGCCAGCTCTCCCGGACTAGCGGGAGGGGAGACTCAGTACTTC. Amino acid sequence: CASSPGLAGGETQYF. This chain links TRBV18 with TRBJ2-5; the match to TRBD2 covers 15 bases. The CDR3 loop spans 15 amino acids. Germline V gene lookup returns CDR1 KGHSH and CDR2 LQKENI.

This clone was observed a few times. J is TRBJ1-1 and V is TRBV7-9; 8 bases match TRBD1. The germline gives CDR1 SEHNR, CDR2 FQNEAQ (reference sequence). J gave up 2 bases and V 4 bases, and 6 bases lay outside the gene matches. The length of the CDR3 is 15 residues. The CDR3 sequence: CASSSSGTGNTEAFF. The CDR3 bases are TGTGCCAGCAGCTCGTCCGGGACAGGCAACACTGAAGCTTTCTTT. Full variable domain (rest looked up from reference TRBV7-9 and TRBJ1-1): DTGVSQNPRHKITKRGQNVTFRCDPISEHNRLYWYRQTLGQGPEFLTYFQNEAQLEKSRLLSDRFSAERPKGSFSTLEIQRTEQGDSAMYLCASSSSGTGNTEAFFGQGTRLTVV.

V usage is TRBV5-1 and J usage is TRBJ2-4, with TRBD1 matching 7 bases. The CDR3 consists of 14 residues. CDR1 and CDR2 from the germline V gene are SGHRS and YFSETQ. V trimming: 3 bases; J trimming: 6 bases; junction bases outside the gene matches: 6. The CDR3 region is CASSSSTGLNIQYF. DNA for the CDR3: TGCGCCAGCAGCTCATCGACAGGGCTAAACATTCAGTACTTC. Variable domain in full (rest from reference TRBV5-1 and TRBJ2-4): KAGVTQTPRYLIKTRGQQVTLSCSPISGHRSVSWYQQTPGQGLQFLFEYFSETQRNKGNFPGRFSGRQFSNSRSEMNVSTLELGDSALYLCASSSSTGLNIQYFGAGTRLSVL.

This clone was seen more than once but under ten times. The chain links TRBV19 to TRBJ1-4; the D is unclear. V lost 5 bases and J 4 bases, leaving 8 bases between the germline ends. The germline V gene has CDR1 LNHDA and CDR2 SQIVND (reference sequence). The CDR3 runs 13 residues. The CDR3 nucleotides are TGTGCCAGTAGTTCAACACGTAATGAAAAACTGTTTTTT. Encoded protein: CASSSTRNEKLFF. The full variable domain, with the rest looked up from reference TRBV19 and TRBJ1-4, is DGGITQSPKYLFRKEGQNVTLSCEQNLNHDAMYWYRQDPGQGLRLIYYSQIVNDFQKGDIAEGYSVSREKKESFPLTVTSAQKNPTAFYLCASSSTRNEKLFFGSGTQLSVL.

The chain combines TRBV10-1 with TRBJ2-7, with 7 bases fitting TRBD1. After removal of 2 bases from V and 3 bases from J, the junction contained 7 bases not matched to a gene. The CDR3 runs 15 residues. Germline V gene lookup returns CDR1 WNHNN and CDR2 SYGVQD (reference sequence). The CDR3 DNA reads TGCGCCAGCAGTGAGCGTACGGGACAGCGCTACGAGCAGTACTTC. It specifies CASSERTGQRYEQYF.

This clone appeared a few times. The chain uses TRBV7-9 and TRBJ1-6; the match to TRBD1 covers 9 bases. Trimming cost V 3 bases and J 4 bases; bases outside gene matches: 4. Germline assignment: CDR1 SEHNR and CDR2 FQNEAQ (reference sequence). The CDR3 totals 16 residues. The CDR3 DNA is TGTGCCAGCAGCTTTAGGACAGGGGAATATAATTCACCCCTCCACTTT. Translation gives CASSFRTGEYNSPLHF.

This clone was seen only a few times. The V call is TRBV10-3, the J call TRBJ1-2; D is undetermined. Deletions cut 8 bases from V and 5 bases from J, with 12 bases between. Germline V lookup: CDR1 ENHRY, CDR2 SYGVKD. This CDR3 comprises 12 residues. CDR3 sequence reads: CAILRSSYGYTF. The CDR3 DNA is TGTGCCATCCTGAGGTCCTCTTATGGCTACACCTTC.

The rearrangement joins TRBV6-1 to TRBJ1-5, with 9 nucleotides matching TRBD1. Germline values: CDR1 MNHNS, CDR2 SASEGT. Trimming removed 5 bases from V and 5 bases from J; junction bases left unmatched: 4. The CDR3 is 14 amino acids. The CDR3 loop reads CASSPGQGDQPQHF. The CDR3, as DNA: TGTGCCAGCAGTCCGGGACAGGGAGATCAGCCCCAGCATTTT.

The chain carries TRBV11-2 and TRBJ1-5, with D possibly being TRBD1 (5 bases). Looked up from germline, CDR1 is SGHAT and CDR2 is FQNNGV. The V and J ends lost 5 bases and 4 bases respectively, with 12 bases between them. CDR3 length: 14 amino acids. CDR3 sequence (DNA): TGTGCCAGCAGCCCGGGGGGAGGAAATCAGCCCCAGCATTTT. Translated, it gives CASSPGGGNQPQHF.

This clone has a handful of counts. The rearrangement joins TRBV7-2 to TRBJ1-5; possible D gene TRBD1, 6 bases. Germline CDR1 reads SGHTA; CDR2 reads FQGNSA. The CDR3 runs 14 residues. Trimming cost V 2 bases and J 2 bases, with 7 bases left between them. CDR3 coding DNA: TGTGCCAGCAGCTTAAGACAGGGCAATCAGCCCCAGCATTTT. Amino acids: CASSLRQGNQPQHF.

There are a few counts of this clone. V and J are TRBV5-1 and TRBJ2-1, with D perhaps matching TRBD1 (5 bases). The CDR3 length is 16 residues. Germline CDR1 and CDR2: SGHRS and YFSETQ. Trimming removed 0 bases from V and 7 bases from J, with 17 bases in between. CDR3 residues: CASSLGRGGVVNEQFF. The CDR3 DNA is TGCGCCAGCAGCTTGGGAAGGGGTGGGGTTGTGAATGAGCAGTTCTTC.

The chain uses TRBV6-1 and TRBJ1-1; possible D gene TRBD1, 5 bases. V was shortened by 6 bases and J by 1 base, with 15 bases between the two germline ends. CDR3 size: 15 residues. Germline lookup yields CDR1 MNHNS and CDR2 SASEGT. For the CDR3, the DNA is TGTGCCAGCAGGTCAGGGTTCCCCCGGAACACTGAAGCTTTCTTT. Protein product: CASRSGFPRNTEAFF.

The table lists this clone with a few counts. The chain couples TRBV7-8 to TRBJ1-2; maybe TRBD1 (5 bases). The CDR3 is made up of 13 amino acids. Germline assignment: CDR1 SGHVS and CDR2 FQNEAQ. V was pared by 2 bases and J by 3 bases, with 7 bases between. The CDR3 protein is CASSLRGYYGYTF. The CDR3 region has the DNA TGTGCCAGCAGCTTACGGGGGTACTATGGCTACACCTTC.